Below are 3 T cell receptor beta chains sequenced from a single sample in a study of T-cell reconstitution after alpha-beta-depleted transplantation in children. Preparation of the TCRbeta library involved a method that used unique molecular identifiers. MiXCR, run by TCRdb on the PCR reads, gives a single entry per CDR3 protein. The top ten hold approximately 13% of the sample, which has approximately 210,000 distinct CDR3 sequences, about 14% seen once. Material: PBMCs from the stem cell graft donor, obtained from the stem cell graft. The receptors were sampled from a human donor who donated a stem cell graft to a child with acute lymphoblastic leukemia.

In this sample, this clonotype turned up many times. Relative to the germline gene, one junction end is altered; a read error may explain this. This chain connects TRBV5-1 to TRBJ2-2; D is ambiguous. The CDR3 is 14 residues long. Germline CDR1 is SGHRS and CDR2 is YFSETQ. The CDR3 region has the DNA TGCGCCAGCAGCTTGGGCTCGAACGCCGGGGAGCTGTTTTTT. Amino acids: CASSLGSNAGELFF.

This chain connects TRBV7-9 to TRBJ2-7; D is ambiguous. The CDR3 has 12 residues. Trimming pared 3 bases from V and 4 bases from J, leaving 7 bases between. Germline assignment: CDR1 SEHNR and CDR2 FQNEAQ (reference sequence). The CDR3 is CASSFTYYEQYF. CDR3 DNA sequence: TGTGCCAGCAGCTTTACCTATTACGAGCAGTACTTC.

This clonotype was seen a few times. This chain joins TRBV20-1 and TRBJ1-5; TRBD1 is a possible D gene (5 bases). Trimming cost V 6 bases and J 3 bases, with 12 bases left between them. Germline CDR1 reads DFQATT; CDR2 reads SNEGSKA (reference sequence). There are 13 residues in the CDR3. As DNA, the CDR3 is TGCAGTGCCCTTGGGACTGACAATCAGCCCCAGCATTTT. Amino acids: CSALGTDNQPQHF.